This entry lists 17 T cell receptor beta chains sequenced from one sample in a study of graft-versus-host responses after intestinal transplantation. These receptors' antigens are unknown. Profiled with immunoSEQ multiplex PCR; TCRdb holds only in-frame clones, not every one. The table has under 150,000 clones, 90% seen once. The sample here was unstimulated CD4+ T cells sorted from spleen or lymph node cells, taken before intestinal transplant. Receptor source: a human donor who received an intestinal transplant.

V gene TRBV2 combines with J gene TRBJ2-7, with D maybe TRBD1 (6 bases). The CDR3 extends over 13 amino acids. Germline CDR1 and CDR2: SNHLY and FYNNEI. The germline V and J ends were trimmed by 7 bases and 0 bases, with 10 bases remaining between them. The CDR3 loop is CASNTGSSYEQYF. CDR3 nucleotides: TGTGCCAGCAATACAGGGAGCTCCTACGAGCAGTACTTC. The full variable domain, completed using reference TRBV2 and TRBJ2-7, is EPEVTQTPSHQVTQMGQEVILRCVPISNHLYFYWYRQILGQKVEFLVSFYNNEISEKSEIFDDQFSVERPDGSNFTLKIRSTKLEDSAMYFCASNTGSSYEQYFGPGTRLTVT.

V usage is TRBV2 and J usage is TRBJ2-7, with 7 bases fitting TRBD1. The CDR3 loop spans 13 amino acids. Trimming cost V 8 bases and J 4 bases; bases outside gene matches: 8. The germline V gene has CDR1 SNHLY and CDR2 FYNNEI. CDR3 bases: TGTGCCAGCCAACAGGGGCTCGGTTACGAGCAGTACTTC. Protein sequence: CASQQGLGYEQYF.

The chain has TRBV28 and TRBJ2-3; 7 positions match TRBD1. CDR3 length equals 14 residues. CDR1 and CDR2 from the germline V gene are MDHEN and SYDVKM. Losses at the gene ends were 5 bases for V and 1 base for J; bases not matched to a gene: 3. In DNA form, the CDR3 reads TGTGCCAGCAGTGATACAGGGGGCACAGATACGCAGTATTTT. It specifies CASSDTGGTDTQYF.

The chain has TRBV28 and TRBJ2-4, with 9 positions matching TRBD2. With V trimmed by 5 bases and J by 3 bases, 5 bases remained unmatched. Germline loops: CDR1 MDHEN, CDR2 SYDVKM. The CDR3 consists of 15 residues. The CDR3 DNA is TGTGCCAGCAGTAGGCGGGAGGGGAACAAAAACATTCAGTACTTC. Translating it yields CASSRREGNKNIQYF.

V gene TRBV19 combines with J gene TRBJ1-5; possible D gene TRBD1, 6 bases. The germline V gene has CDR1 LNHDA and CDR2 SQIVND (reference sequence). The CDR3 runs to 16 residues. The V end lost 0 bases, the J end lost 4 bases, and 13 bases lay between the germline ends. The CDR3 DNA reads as TGTGCCAGTAGTATAGATCGTCGACAGGTTAATCAGCCCCAGCATTTT. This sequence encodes CASSIDRRQVNQPQHF.

CDR3 in amino acids: CASSATSGEYNEQFF. The CDR3 DNA reads as TGTGCCAGCAGTGCGACTAGCGGGGAGTACAATGAGCAGTTCTTC. The chain employs TRBV6-4 and TRBJ2-1; TRBD2 matches at 11 bases. Germline assignment: CDR1 MRHNA and CDR2 SNTAGT. This CDR3 contains 15 residues. The junction had 3 bases not matched to a gene; V was cut back by 4 bases and J by 4 bases.

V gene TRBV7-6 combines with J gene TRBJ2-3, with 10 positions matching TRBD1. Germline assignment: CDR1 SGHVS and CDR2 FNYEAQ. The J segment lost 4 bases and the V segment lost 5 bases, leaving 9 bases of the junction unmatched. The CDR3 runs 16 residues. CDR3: CASSPLRTGGADTQYF. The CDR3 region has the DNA TGTGCCAGCAGCCCCCTTAGGACAGGGGGTGCAGATACGCAGTATTTT.

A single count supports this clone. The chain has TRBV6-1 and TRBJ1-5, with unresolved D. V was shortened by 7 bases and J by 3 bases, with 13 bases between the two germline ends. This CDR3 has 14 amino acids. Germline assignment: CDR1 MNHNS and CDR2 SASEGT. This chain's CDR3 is CASILDNHNQPQHF. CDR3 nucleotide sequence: TGTGCCAGCATTTTAGACAACCACAATCAGCCCCAGCATTTT.

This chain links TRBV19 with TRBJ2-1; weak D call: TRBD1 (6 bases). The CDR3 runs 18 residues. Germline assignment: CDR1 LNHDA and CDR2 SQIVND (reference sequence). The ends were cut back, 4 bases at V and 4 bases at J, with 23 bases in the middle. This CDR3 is CASSTEGDISLLYNEQFF. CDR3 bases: TGTGCCAGTAGTACTGAGGGGGACATTTCCCTCTTATACAATGAGCAGTTCTTC.

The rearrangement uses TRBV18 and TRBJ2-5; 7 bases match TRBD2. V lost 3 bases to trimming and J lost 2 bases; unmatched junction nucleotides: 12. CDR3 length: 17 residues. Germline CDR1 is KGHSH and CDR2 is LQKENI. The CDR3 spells CASSPSTTSKAQETQYF. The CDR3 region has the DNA TGTGCCAGCTCACCCTCGACGACTAGCAAGGCACAAGAGACCCAGTACTTC.

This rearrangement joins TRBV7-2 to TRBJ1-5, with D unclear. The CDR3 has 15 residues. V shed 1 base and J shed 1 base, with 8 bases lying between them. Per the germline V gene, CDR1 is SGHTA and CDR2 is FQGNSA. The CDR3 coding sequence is TGTGCCAGCAGCTTAGAACCTATAAGCAATCAGCCCCAGCATTTT. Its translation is CASSLEPISNQPQHF.

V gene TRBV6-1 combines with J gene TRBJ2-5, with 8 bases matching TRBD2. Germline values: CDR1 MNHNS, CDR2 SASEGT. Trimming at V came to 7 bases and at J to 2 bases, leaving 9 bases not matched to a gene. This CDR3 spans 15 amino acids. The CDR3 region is CASTGLAEGQETQYF. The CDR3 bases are TGTGCCAGCACTGGACTAGCTGAGGGACAAGAGACCCAGTACTTC.

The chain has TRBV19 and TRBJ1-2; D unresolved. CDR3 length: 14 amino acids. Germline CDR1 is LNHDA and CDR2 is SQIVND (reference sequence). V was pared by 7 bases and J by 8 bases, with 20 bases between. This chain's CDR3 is CASTMGAGMGGYTF. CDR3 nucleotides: TGTGCCAGTACTATGGGTGCAGGAATGGGCGGCTACACCTTC.

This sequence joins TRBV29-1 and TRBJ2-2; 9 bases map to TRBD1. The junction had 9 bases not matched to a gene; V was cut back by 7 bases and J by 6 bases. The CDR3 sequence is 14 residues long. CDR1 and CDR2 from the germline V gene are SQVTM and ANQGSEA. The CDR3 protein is CSARPGTGSGELFF. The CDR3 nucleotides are TGCAGCGCCCGTCCCGGGACAGGGTCCGGGGAGCTGTTTTTT.

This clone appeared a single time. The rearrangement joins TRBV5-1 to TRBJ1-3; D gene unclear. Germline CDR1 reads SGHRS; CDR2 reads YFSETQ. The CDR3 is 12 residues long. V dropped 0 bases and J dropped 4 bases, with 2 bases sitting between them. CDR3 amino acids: CASSLAGNTIYF. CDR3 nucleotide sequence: TGCGCCAGCAGCTTGGCGGGAAACACCATATATTTT.

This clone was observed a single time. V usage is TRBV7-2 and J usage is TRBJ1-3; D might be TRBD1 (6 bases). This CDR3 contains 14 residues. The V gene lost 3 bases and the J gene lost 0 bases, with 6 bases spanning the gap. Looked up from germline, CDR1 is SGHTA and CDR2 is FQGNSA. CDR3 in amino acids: CASSLTGSGNTIYF. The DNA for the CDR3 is TGTGCCAGCAGCTTGACAGGCTCTGGAAACACCATATATTTT.

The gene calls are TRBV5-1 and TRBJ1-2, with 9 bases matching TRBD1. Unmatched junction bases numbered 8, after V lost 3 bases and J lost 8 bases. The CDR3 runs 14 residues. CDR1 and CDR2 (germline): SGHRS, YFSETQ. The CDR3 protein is CASSSNRGLSGYTF. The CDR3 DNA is TGCGCCAGCAGCTCAAACAGGGGGCTTTCGGGCTACACCTTC.